One and the same sample provided the 8 T cell receptor beta chains below, sequenced in a study of blood T cell repertoires in COVID-19. Produced via immunoSEQ multiplex PCR; TCRdb's table is partial and in-frame only. The repertoire holds just over 650,000 clones, with 80% to 90% as singletons. Material for sequencing was peripheral blood. Source of these receptors: a woman under 30 with acute or convalescent COVID-19.

The chain has TRBV2 and TRBJ2-7; possible D gene TRBD1, 6 bases. The CDR3 contains 17 residues. V was cut by 5 bases and J by 0 bases, with 20 bases left in between. CDR1 is SNHLY and CDR2 is FYNNEI in the germline V gene. CDR3 residues: CASSPPRSTGNSYEQYF. CDR3 bases: TGTGCCAGCAGTCCACCTAGGAGTACAGGGAACTCCTACGAGCAGTACTTC.

J is TRBJ2-5 and V is TRBV3-1 (or the pseudogene TRBV3-2); no reliable D call. V gave up 4 bases and J gave up 7 bases, with 16 bases separating them. The germline gives CDR1 LGHDT, CDR2 YNNKEL (reference sequence). The CDR3 sequence is 14 residues long. In DNA, the CDR3 is TGTGCCAGCAGCCCAGACGGAGATAAGACGACCCAGTACTTC. Translation gives CASSPDGDKTTQYF.

This clone was recorded only once. The chain joins TRBV30 to TRBJ2-5; tentative D call: TRBD2 (6 bases). Germline assignment: CDR1 GTSNPN and CDR2 SVGIG (reference sequence). The germline V and J ends were trimmed by 7 bases and 2 bases, with 14 bases remaining between them. The CDR3 has 13 residues. The CDR3 DNA reads as TGTGCCTCGGGGAGGAGGGATCAAGAGACCCAGTACTTC. Amino acid sequence: CASGRRDQETQYF.

The chain has TRBV5-1 and TRBJ2-2, with 10 bases identical to TRBD2. Per germline, CDR1 SGHRS and CDR2 YFSETQ. The CDR3 totals 14 residues. V shed 4 bases, J shed 8 bases, and the junction held 5 bases outside the gene matches. CDR3 loop: CASSIKTSGGELFF. In DNA, the CDR3 is TGCGCCAGCAGCATAAAGACTAGCGGGGGGGAGCTGTTTTTT.

The rearrangement links TRBV6-5 to TRBJ1-6; TRBD1 matches at 9 bases. The CDR3 runs 16 residues. V shed 4 bases, J shed 7 bases, and the junction held 8 bases outside the gene matches. Per germline, CDR1 MNHEY and CDR2 SVGAGI. This CDR3 is CASSSTGTGWNSPLHF. The CDR3 nucleotides read TGTGCCAGCAGTTCCACCGGGACAGGGTGGAATTCACCCCTCCACTTT.

The genes are TRBV15 and TRBJ1-6; 9 bases fit TRBD1. This CDR3 has 18 residues. CDR1 is LNHNV, CDR2 YYDKDF, per germline (reference sequence). Trimming removed 1 base from V and 0 bases from J; junction bases left unmatched: 4. Written as DNA, the CDR3 is TGTGCCACCAGCAGAGTACAGGGGGCAGGCTCCTATAATTCACCCCTCCACTTT. Translation gives CATSRVQGAGSYNSPLHF.

The rearrangement joins TRBV5-1 to TRBJ2-1; TRBD2 matches at 10 bases. The CDR3 has 16 residues. Germline V gives CDR1 SGHRS, CDR2 YFSETQ. With V trimmed by 0 bases and J by 4 bases, 4 bases remained unmatched. CDR3 nucleotide sequence: TGCGCCAGCAGCTTGGTAGCTAGCGGGGGATACAATGAGCAGTTCTTC. It yields the protein CASSLVASGGYNEQFF.

The V gene is TRBV2, the J gene TRBJ2-2; D gene ambiguous. Germline-derived CDR1 and CDR2 are SNHLY and FYNNEI. This CDR3 spans 15 amino acids. The V and J ends lost 6 bases and 2 bases respectively, with 13 bases between them. The CDR3 sequence is CASSESLPNTGELFF. DNA of the CDR3: TGTGCCAGCAGCGAGTCACTACCAAACACCGGGGAGCTGTTTTTT.